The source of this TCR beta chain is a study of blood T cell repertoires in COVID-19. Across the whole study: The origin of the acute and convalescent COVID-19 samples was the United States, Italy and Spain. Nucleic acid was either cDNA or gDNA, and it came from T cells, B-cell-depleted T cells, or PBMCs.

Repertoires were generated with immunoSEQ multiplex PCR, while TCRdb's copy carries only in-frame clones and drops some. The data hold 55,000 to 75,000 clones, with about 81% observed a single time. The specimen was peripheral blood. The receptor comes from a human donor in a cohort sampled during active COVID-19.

The CDR3: CASSFQGPEAFF. The CDR3 DNA is TGTGCCAGCAGTTTTCAGGGGCCCGAAGCTTTCTTT. V and J are TRBV6-5 and TRBJ1-1; tentatively, D is TRBD1 (6 bases). The CDR3 sequence is 12 residues long. Germline V gene data show CDR1 as MNHEY and CDR2 as SVGAGI. V dropped 4 bases and J dropped 8 bases, with 11 bases sitting between them.